The source of this T cell receptor (beta chain) is a study of beta chain features in type 1 diabetes. General observations from the study: Patients with Type 1 diabetes showed moderately but significantly shorter TCRB CDR3s in all four CD4+ subsets.

The CDR3 contains 15 residues. Trimming took 0 bases from V and 0 from J, leaving 9 bases between them. Germline-derived CDR1 and CDR2 are SGDLS and YYNGEE. Sequenced material consisted of expressed TCRB transcripts (all of the isolated RNA was reverse transcribed). Libraries were prepared by immunoSEQ multiplex PCR; TCRdb keeps only in-frame clonotypes and omits some of them. Counted here are about 650,000 clones, roughly 12% occurring once; the ten biggest clones make up over 0.1%. In this sample, this clone turned up a few times. The antigen remains unidentified. Sequencing input: naive CD4+ T cells from blood. The receptor was derived from a young man with type 1 diabetes. This chain links TRBV9 with TRBJ1-2; no clear D. The CDR3: CASSVDTHANYGYTF. The CDR3 nucleotides read TGTGCCAGCAGCGTAGACACCCACGCTAACTATGGCTACACCTTC.